This T cell receptor (beta chain) derives from a study of T cell responses to AZD1222 COVID-19 vaccine. Study at large: Second-dose groups at about 4 or about 12 weeks were pooled. Study-wide results and limits: Dominant CD4 TCR responses targeted spike regions 160-218 and 743-854. Targets within unmutated variant regions were reportedly found for nearly half of spike-specific TCRs. White British donors predominated, females outnumbered males, and clonal diversity was possibly underestimated.

About this clone itself: The antigen is undetermined.

Sequencing used immunoSEQ multiplex PCR; TCRdb keeps in-frame clones, though not all of them. The sample holds about 120,000 clones, 91% seen once. This sample comprised peripheral blood, obtained on day 0 of AZD1222 vaccination. This TCR was recovered from an adult in good health.

Here the CDR3 reads CASSLRGKEFF. The CDR3 DNA is TGTGCCAGCAGCTTAAGGGGGAAGGAGTTCTTC. The J gene is TRBJ2-1, the V gene TRBV7-3, with D tentatively TRBD1 or TRBD2 (5 bases each). V lost 1 base to trimming and J lost 14 bases, with 9 bases between them. This CDR3 comprises 11 residues. Germline CDR1 is SGHTA and CDR2 is FQGTGA.